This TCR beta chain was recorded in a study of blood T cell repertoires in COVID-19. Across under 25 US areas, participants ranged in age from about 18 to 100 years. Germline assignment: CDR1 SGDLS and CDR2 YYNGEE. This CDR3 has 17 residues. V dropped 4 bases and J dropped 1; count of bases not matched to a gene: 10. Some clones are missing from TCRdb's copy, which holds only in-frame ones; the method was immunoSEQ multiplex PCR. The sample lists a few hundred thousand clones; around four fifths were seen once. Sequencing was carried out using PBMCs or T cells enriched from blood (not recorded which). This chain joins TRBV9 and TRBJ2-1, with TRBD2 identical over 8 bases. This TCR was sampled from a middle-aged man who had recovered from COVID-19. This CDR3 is CASSRITGTRSYNEQFF. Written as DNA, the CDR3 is TGTGCCAGCAGCCGGATCACCGGGACTAGGTCCTACAATGAGCAGTTCTTC.